The sample holds one count of the clone carrying this T cell receptor (beta chain). Assay: immunoSEQ multiplex PCR; the TCRdb copy retains only in-frame clones and omits some. The sample yields some 83,000 clones, roughly nine tenths seen once. V was shortened by 1 base and J by 1 base, with 12 bases between the two germline ends. In germline, CDR1 is SGHTA, CDR2 FQGNSA. The CDR3 is made up of 16 amino acids. This sample is drawn from a study of OX40 agonist ivuxolimab in advanced cancers. The TCR originated in an adult with an advanced solid tumor such as melanoma, head and neck, liver or kidney cancer. Material: CD4+ or CD8+ T cells sorted from blood, obtained in a trial of the OX40 agonist ivuxolimab. This chain uses TRBV7-2 with TRBJ2-3, with D hard to call. The CDR3 region is CASSLVVWQGTDTQYF. The CDR3 DNA follows: TGTGCCAGCAGCTTAGTAGTGTGGCAGGGCACAGATACGCAGTATTTT.